The 9 T cell receptor beta chains below all came from one sample that was sequenced in a study of early T cells in non-severe SARS-CoV-2 infection. TCRdb passed the 5' RACE reads through MiXCR, listing each CDR3 protein once. The sample has 65,000 to 85,000 distinct CDR3 sequences, about 13% seen once. Sequencing was carried out using whole blood. All receptors derive from an adult who was a healthcare worker with PCR-confirmed SARS-CoV-2 infection or an uninfected control (not recorded which).

The chain has TRBV12-3 or TRBV12-4 and TRBJ2-2, with TRBD2 matching 14 bases. The J segment lost 5 bases and the V segment lost 5 bases, leaving 4 bases of the junction unmatched. The CDR3 runs 16 residues. Here the CDR3 reads CASSMRTSGRTGELFF. The CDR3 DNA follows: TGTGCCAGCAGTATGAGGACTAGCGGGAGGACCGGGGAGCTGTTTTTT.

This clonotype has more than one count but fewer than ten. V is TRBV10-3 and J is TRBJ2-3; no clear D gene. With 0 bases removed from V and 4 bases from J, the gap between germline ends came to 5 bases. Germline CDR1 and CDR2: ENHRY and SYGVKD. The CDR3 runs to 13 residues. The CDR3 region has the DNA TGTGCCATCAGTGAGTCGGTAGCAGATACGCAGTATTTT. The encoded protein is CAISESVADTQYF.

The rearrangement uses TRBV6-2 or TRBV6-3 and TRBJ2-2; D gene ambiguous. CDR1 and CDR2 from the germline V gene are MNHEY and SVGEGT. Trimming stripped 8 bases from V and 1 base from J, with 8 bases between. The CDR3 covers 13 residues. CDR3 in amino acids: CASRGMNTGELFF. CDR3 in DNA: TGTGCCAGCCGCGGAATGAACACCGGGGAGCTGTTTTTT.

This sequence joins TRBV30 and TRBJ1-1; D uncertain. CDR1 is GTSNPN and CDR2 is SVGIG in the germline V gene (reference sequence). This CDR3 is built from 16 residues. V lost 0 bases, J lost 0 bases, and 14 bases lay in between. The CDR3 protein is CAWSVKGNLMNTEAFF. As DNA, the CDR3 is TGTGCCTGGAGTGTGAAAGGGAACCTTATGAACACTGAAGCTTTCTTT.

The chain combines TRBV29-1 with TRBJ2-7; 7 nucleotides agree with TRBD1. The ends lost 3 bases at V and 2 bases at J; junction bases unmatched: 1. This CDR3 region has 12 residues. Per the germline V gene, CDR1 is SQVTM and CDR2 is ANQGSEA. The CDR3 region is CSVEGQTYEQYF. CDR3 nucleotide sequence: TGCAGCGTTGAGGGACAGACCTACGAGCAGTACTTC.

Turning to this clonotype: This may stem from a read error, because a much larger clone lies one nucleotide away. The CDR3 does not end in the conserved phenylalanine or tryptophan, so this is likely a read error. V and J are TRBV5-1 and TRBJ2-3; 7 nucleotides agree with TRBD2. After removal of 6 bases from V and 2 bases from J, the junction contained 9 bases not matched to a gene. CDR3 size: 15 residues. CDR1 is SGHRS and CDR2 is YFSETQ in the germline V gene. DNA of the CDR3: TGCGCCAGCACCTATAACGGGGACTACACAGATACGCAGTATTCT. This sequence encodes CASTYNGDYTDTQYS.

This rearrangement joins TRBV2 to TRBJ2-5; 7 positions agree with TRBD1. The ends lost 3 bases at V and 5 bases at J; junction bases unmatched: 3. This CDR3 contains 13 residues. CDR1 is SNHLY and CDR2 is FYNNEI in the germline V gene. In DNA form, the CDR3 reads TGTGCCAGCAGTGACCTGACAGGGGAGACCCAGTACTTC. It is translated as CASSDLTGETQYF.

The table lists this clonotype with a few counts. The chain has TRBV29-1 and TRBJ2-2; D may be TRBD1 (6 bases). With 7 bases removed from V and 1 base from J, the gap between germline ends came to 13 bases. Germline lookup yields CDR1 SQVTM and CDR2 ANQGSEA. The CDR3 has 14 amino acids. The CDR3 protein is CSAVPDRNTGELFF. CDR3 sequence (DNA): TGCAGCGCCGTGCCGGACAGGAACACCGGGGAGCTGTTTTTT.

This clonotype has only a few counts. The gene calls are TRBV5-1 and TRBJ2-5; 8 nucleotides agree with TRBD2. V lost 3 bases and J lost 4; bases outside the gene matches: 8. Germline CDR1 is SGHRS and CDR2 is YFSETQ. CDR3 length: 15 residues. As DNA, the CDR3 is TGCGCCAGCAGCTCGAGAGCGGGAGTCGTAGAGACCCAGTACTTC. This codes for CASSSRAGVVETQYF.